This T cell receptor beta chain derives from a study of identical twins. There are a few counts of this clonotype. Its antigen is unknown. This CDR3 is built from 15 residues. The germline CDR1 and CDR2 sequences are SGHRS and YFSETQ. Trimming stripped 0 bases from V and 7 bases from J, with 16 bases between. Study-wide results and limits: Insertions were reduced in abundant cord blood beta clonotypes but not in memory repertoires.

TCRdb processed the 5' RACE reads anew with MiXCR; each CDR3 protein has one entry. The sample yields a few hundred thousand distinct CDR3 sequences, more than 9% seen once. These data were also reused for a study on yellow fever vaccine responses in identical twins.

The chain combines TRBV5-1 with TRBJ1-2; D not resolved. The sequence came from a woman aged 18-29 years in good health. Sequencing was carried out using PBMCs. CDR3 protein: CASSLALTDVSGYTF. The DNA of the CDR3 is TGCGCCAGCAGCTTGGCCCTAACGGACGTCTCTGGCTACACCTTC.